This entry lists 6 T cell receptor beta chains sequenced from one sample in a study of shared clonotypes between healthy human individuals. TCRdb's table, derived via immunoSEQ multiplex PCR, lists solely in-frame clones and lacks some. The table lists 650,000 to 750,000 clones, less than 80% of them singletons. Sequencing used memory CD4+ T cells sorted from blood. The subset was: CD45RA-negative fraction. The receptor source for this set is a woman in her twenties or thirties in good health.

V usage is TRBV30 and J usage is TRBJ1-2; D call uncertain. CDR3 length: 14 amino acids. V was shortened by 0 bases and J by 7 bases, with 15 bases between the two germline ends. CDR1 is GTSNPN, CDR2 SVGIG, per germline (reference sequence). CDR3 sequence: CAWSVGIKSAGYTF. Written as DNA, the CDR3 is TGTGCCTGGAGTGTAGGAATAAAGTCTGCTGGCTACACCTTC.

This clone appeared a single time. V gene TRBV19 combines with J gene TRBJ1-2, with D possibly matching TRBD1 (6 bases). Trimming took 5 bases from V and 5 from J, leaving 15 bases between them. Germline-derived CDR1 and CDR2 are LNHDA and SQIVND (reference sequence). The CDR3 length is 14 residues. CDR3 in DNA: TGTGCCAGTAGTCCCCAGGGGCTACGTTATGGCTACACCTTC. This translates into CASSPQGLRYGYTF.

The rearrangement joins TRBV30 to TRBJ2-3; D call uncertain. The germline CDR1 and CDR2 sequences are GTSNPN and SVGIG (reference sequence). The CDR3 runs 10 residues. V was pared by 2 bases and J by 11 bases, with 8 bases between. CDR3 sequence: CAWSPKGQYF. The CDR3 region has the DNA TGTGCCTGGAGTCCGAAGGGGCAGTATTTT. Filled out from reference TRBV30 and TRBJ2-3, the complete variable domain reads SQTIHQWPATLVQPVGSPLSLECTVEGTSNPNLYWYRQAAGRGLQLLFYSVGIGQISSEVPQNLSASRPQDRQFILSSKKLLLSDSGFYLCAWSPKGQYFGPGTRLTVL.

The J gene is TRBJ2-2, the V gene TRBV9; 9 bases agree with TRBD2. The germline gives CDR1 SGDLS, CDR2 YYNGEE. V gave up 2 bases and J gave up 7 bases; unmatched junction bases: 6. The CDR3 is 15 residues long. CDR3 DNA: TGTGCCAGCAGCGTGACTAGCGGTGGTATCGGGGAGCTGTTTTTT. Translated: CASSVTSGGIGELFF.

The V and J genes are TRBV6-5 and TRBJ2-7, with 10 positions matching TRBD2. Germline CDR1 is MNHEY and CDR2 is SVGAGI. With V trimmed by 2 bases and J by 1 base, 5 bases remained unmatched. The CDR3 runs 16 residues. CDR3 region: CASSYGASGSSYEQYF. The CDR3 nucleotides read TGTGCCAGCAGTTACGGGGCTAGCGGGAGTTCCTACGAGCAGTACTTC.

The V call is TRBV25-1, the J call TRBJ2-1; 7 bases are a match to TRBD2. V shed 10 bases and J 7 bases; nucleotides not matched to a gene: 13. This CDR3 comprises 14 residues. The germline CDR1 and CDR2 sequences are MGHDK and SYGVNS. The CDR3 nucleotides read TGTGCCATACAGGCCGGCGGGAGCGAAAATGAGCAGTTCTTC. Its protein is CAIQAGGSENEQFF.